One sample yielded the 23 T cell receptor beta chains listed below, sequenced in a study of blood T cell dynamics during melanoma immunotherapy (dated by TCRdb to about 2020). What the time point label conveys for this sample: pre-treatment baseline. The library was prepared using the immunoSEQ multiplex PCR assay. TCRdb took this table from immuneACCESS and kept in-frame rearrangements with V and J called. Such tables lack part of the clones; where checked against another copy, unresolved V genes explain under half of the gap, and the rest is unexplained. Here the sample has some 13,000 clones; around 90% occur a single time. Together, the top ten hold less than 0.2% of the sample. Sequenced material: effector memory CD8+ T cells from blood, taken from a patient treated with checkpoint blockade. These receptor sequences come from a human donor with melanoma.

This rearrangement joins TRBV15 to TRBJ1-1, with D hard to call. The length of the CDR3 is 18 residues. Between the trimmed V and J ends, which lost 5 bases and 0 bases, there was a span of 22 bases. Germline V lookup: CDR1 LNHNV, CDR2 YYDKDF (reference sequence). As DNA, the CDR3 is TGTGCCACCAGCGGAAAAGGGCCAGTCCTGGTCATGAACACTGAAGCTTTCTTT. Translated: CATSGKGPVLVMNTEAFF.

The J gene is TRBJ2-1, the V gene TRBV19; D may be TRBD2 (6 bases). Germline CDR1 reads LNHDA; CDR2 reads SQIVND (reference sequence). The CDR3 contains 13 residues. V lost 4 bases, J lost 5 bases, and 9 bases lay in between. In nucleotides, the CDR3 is TGTGCCAGTAGTAGCGGGATGAACAATGAGCAGTTCTTC. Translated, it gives CASSSGMNNEQFF. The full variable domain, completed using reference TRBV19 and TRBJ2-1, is DGGITQSPKYLFRKEGQNVTLSCEQNLNHDAMYWYRQDPGQGLRLIYYSQIVNDFQKGDIAEGYSVSREKKESFPLTVTSAQKNPTAFYLCASSSGMNNEQFFGPGTRLTVL.

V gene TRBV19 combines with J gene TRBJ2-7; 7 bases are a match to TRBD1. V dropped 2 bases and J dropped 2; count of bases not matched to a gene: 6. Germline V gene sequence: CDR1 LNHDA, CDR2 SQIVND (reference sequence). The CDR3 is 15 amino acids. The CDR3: CASSISGGPPYEQYF. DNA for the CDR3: TGTGCCAGTAGTATATCAGGGGGTCCTCCCTACGAGCAGTACTTC.

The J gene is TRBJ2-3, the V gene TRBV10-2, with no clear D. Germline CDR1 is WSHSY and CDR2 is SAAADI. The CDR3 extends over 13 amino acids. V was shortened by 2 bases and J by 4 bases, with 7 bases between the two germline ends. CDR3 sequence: CASSELIADTQYF. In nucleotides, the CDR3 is TGCGCCAGCAGTGAGCTCATAGCAGATACGCAGTATTTT.

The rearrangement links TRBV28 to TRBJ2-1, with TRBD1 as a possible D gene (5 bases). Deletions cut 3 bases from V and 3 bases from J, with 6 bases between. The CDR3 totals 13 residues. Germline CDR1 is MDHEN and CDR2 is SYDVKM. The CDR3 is CASSFQGYNEQFF. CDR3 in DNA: TGTGCCAGCAGTTTTCAGGGCTACAATGAGCAGTTCTTC.

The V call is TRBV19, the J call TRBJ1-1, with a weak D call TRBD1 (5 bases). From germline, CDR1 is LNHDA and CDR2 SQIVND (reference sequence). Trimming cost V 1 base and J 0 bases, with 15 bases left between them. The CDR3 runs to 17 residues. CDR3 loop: CASSIALGGLVNTEAFF. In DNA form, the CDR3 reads TGTGCCAGTAGTATAGCTTTGGGGGGTCTAGTGAACACTGAAGCTTTCTTT.

CDR3 DNA sequence: TGTGCCAGCAGCTTAATTTACAGAGAAAAGAACAATCAGCCCCAGCATTTT. This sequence encodes CASSLIYREKNNQPQHF. The chain links TRBV5-5 to TRBJ1-5; D is uncertain. Germline values: CDR1 SGHKS, CDR2 YYEKEE (reference sequence). CDR3 length: 17 amino acids. The germline V and J ends were trimmed by 2 bases and 3 bases, with 18 bases remaining between them.

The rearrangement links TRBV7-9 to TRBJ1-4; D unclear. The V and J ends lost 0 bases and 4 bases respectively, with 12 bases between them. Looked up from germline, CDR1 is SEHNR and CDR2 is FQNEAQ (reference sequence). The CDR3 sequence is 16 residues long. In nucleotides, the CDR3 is TGTGCCAGCAGCTTAGCAGACTCCTCTAATAATGAAAAACTGTTTTTT. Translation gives CASSLADSSNNEKLFF.

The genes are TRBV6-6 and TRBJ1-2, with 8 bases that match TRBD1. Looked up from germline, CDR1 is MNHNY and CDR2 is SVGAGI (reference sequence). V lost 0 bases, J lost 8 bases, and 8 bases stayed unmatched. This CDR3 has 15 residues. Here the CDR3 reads CASSYSPGGGRGYTF. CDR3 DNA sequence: TGTGCCAGCAGTTACTCCCCAGGGGGCGGCCGCGGCTACACCTTC.

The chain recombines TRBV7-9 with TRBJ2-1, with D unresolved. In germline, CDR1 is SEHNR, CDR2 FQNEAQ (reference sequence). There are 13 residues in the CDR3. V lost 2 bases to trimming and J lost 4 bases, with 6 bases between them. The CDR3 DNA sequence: TGTGCCAGCAGCTTATTCAGTTACAATGAGCAGTTCTTC. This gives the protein CASSLFSYNEQFF.

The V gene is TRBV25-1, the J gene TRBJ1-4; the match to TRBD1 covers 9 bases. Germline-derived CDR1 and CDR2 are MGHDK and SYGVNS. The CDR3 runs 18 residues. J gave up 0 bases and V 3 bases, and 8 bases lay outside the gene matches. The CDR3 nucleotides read TGTGCCAGCAGTGACTTACCGGGACAGGGCACAACTAATGAAAAACTGTTTTTT. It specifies CASSDLPGQGTTNEKLFF. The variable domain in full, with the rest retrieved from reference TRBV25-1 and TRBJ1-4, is EADIYQTPRYLVIGTGKKITLECSQTMGHDKMYWYQQDPGMELHLIHYSYGVNSTEKGDLSSESTVSRIRTEHFPLTLESARPSHTSQYLCASSDLPGQGTTNEKLFFGSGTQLSVL.

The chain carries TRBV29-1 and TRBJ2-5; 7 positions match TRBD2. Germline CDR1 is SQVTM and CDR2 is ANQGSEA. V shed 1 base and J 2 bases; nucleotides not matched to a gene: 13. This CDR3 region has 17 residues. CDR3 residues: CSVEGWELASNQETQYF. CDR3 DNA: TGCAGCGTTGAAGGATGGGAACTAGCGAGTAATCAAGAGACCCAGTACTTC. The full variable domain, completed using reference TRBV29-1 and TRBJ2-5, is SAVISQKPSRDICQRGTSLTIQCQVDSQVTMMFWYRQQPGQSLTLIATANQGSEATYESGFVIDKFPISRPNLTFSTLTVSNMSPEDSSIYLCSVEGWELASNQETQYFGPGTRLLVL.

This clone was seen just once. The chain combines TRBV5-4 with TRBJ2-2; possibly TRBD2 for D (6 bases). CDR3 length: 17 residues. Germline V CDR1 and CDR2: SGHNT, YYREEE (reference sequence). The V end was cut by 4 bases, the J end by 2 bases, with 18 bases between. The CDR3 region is CASSAGLPAFNTGELFF. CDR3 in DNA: TGTGCCAGCAGCGCGGGACTTCCAGCCTTTAACACCGGGGAGCTGTTTTTT.

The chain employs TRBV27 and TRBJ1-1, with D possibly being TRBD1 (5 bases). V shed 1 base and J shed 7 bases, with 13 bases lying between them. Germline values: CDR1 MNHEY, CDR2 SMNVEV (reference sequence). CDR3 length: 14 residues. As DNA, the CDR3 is TGTGCCAGCAGTTTATTGGGGGAGGAGGATGAAGCTTTCTTT. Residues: CASSLLGEEDEAFF.

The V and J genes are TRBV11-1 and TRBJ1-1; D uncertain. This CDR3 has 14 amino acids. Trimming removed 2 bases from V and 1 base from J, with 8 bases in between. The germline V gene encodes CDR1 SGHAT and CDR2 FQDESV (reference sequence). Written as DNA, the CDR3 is TGTGCCAGCAGCTTAAGCTCGGGGAACACTGAAGCTTTCTTT. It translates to CASSLSSGNTEAFF.

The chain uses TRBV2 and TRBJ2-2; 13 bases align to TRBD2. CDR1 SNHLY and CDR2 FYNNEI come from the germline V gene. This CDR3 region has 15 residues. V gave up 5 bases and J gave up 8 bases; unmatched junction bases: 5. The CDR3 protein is CASSPPTSGRGELFF. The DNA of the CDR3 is TGTGCCAGCAGTCCTCCGACTAGCGGGAGGGGGGAGCTGTTTTTT.

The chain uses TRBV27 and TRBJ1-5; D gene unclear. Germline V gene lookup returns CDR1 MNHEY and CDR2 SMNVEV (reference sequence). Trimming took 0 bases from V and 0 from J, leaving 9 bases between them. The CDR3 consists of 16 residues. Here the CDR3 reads CASSLSGGHSNQPQHF. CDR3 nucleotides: TGTGCCAGCAGTTTATCCGGCGGTCATAGCAATCAGCCCCAGCATTTT.

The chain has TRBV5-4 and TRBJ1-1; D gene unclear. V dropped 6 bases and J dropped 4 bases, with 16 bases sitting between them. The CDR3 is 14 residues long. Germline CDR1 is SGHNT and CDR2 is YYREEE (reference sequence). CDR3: CASTDREETTEAFF. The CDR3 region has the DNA TGTGCCAGCACCGACCGGGAGGAGACCACTGAAGCTTTCTTT.

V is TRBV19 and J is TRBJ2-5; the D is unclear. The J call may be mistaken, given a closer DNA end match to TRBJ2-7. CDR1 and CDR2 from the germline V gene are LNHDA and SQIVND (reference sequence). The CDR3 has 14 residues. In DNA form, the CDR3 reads TGTGCCAGTAGTATCTCGGGCAACTCCTACGAGCAGTACTTC. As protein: CASSISGNSYEQYF.

The CDR3 DNA reads TGTGCCAGCAGTTTAGAGGGACGGAATGGCCCCTACGAGCAGTACTTC. This sequence encodes CASSLEGRNGPYEQYF. The rearrangement links TRBV28 to TRBJ2-7; D may match TRBD1 or TRBD2 (5 bases each). Between the trimmed V and J ends, which lost 2 bases and 2 bases, there was a span of 16 bases. Germline CDR1 MDHEN, CDR2 SYDVKM. CDR3 length: 16 residues.

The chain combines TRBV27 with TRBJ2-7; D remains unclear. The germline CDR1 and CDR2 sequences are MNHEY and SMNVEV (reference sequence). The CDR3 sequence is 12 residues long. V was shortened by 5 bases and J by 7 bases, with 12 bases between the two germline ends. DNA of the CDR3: TGTGCCAGCAGTCCCCGTACGGGTGAGCAGTACTTC. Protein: CASSPRTGEQYF.

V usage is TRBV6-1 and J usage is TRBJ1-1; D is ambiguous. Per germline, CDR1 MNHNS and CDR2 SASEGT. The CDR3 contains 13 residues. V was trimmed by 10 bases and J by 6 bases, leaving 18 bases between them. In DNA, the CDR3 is TGTGCCACGTGTTCGGGGATTAATCCTGAAGCTTTCTTT. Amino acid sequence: CATCSGINPEAFF.

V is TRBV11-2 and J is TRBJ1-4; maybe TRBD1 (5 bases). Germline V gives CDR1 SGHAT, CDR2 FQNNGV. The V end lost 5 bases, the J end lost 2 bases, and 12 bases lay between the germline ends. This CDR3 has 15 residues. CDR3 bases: TGTGCCAGCAGCCCGACGGGGGTCACTAATGAAAAACTGTTTTTT. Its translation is CASSPTGVTNEKLFF.